This T cell receptor (beta chain) was documented in a study of human T cells and chemical hapten exposure. There are many counts of this clonotype. Indicated time point: patch test 2, 6 weeks after DPC sensitization. Treatment meaning: therapeutic diphenylcyclopropenone sensitization with weekly scalp DPC. Blood draws came before every patch-test application. Each CDR3 protein gets one entry after TCRdb re-called the RACE reads with MiXCR. Here the sample spans over 85,000 distinct CDR3 sequences, 9.3% being singletons. The sample here was whole blood, taken in connection with sensitization to the hapten diphenylcyclopropenone (DPC). This receptor was obtained from a woman aged 40 to 50 with alopecia areata. Some clones in this sample may be carry-over from other donors' samples.

The CDR3 reads CASSVLAGSDTQYF. In DNA, the CDR3 is TGTGCCAGCAGCGTTTTAGCGGGATCAGATACGCAGTATTTT. J is TRBJ2-3 and V is TRBV9, with 8 bases aligning to TRBD2. CDR1 is SGDLS, CDR2 YYNGEE, per germline. This CDR3 has 14 amino acids. V shed 2 bases and J 4 bases; nucleotides not matched to a gene: 3. Full variable domain (remainder filled in from reference TRBV9 and TRBJ2-3): DSGVTQTPKHLITATGQRVTLRCSPRSGDLSVYWYQQSLDQGLQFLIQYYNGEERAKGNILERFSAQQFPDLHSELNLSSLELGDSALYFCASSVLAGSDTQYFGPGTRLTVL.